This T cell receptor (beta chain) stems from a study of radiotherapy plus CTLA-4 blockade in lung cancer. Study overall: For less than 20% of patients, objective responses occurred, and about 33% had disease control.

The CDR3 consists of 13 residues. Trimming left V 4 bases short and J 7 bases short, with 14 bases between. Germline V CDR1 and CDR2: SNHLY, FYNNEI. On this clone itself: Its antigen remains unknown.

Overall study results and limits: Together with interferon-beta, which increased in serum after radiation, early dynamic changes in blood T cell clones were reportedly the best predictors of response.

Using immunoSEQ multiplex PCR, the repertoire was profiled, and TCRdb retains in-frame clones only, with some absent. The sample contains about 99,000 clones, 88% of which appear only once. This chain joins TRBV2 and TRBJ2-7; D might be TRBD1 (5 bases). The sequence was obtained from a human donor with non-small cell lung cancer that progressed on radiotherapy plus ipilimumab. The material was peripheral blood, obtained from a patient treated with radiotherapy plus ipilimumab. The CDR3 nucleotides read TGTGCCAGCAGTGTTGCCAGGGCCGGGGAGCAGTACTTC. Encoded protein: CASSVARAGEQYF.